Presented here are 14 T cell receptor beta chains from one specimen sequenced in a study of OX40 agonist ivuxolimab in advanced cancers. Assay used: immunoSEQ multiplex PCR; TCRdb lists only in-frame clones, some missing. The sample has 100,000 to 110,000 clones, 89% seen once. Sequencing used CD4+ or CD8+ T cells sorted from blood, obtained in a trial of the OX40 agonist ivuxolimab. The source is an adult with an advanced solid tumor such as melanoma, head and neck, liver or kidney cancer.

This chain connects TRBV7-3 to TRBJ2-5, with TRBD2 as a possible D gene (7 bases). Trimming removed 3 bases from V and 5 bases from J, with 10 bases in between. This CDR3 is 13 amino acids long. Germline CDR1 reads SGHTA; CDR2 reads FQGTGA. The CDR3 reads CASSLGGLETQYF. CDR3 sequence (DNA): TGTGCCAGCAGCTTGGGGGGGCTTGAGACCCAGTACTTC.

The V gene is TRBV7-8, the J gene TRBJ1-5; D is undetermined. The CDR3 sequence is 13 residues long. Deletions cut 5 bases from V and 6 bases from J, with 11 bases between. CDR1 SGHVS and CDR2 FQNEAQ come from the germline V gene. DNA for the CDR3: TGTGCCAGCAGCCTGTTTGAGAGTCAGCCCCAGCATTTT. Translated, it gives CASSLFESQPQHF.

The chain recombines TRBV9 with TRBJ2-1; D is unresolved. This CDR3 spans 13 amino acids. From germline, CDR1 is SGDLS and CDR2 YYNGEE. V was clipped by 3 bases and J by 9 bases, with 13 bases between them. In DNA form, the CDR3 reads TGTGCCAGCAGCGAGACGGGCCTGGCTGAGCAGTTCTTC. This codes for CASSETGLAEQFF.

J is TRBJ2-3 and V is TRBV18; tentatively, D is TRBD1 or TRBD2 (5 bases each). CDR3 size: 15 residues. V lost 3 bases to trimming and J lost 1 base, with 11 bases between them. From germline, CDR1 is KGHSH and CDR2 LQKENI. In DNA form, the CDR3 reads TGTGCCAGCTCACCTGCGGGCAGGGGCACAGATACGCAGTATTTT. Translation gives CASSPAGRGTDTQYF.

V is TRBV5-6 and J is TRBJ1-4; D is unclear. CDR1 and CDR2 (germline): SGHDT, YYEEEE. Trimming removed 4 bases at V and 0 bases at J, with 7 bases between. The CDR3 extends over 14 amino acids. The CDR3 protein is CASSPGATNEKLFF. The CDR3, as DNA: TGTGCCAGCAGCCCCGGGGCAACTAATGAAAAACTGTTTTTT.

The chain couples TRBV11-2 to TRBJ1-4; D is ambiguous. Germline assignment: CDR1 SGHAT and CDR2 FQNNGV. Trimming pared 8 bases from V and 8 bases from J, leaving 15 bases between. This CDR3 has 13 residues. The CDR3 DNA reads TGTGCCAGCTGGCGGAGTGGCGAAGAAAAACTGTTTTTT. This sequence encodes CASWRSGEEKLFF.

CDR3 coding DNA: TGTGCCAGTAGTATAAGTAGAAGAGCTTTCTTT. Encoded protein: CASSISRRAFF. V and J are TRBV19 and TRBJ1-1; D is ambiguous. Trimming pared 2 bases from V and 10 bases from J, leaving 8 bases between. The CDR3 length is 11 residues. CDR1 LNHDA and CDR2 SQIVND come from the germline V gene (reference sequence).

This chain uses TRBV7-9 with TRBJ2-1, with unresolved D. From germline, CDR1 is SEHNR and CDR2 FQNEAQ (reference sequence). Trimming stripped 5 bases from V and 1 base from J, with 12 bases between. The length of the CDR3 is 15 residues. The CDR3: CASSILGFSYNEQFF. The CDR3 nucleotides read TGTGCCAGCAGCATACTCGGATTTTCCTACAATGAGCAGTTCTTC.

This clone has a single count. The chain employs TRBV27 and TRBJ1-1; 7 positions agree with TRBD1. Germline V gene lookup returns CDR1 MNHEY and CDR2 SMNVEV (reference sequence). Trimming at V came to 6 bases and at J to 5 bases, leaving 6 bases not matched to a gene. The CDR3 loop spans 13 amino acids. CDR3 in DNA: TGTGCCAGCAGCCGGGACAGAGGAACTGAAGCTTTCTTT. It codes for CASSRDRGTEAFF.

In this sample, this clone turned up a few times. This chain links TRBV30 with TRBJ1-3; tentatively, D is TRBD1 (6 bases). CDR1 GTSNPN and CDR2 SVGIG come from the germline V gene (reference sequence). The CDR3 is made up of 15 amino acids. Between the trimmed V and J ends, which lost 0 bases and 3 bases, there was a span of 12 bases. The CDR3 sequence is CAWSVLTGGGNTIYF. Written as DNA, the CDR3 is TGTGCCTGGAGTGTACTGACAGGTGGTGGAAACACCATATATTTT.

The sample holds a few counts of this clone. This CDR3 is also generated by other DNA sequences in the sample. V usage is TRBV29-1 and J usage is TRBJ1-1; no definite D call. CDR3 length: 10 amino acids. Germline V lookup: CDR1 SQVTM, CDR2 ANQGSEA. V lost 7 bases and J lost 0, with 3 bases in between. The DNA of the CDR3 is TGCAGCGCCCTGAACACTGAAGCTTTCTTT. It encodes CSALNTEAFF. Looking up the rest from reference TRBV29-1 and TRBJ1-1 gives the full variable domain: SAVISQKPSRDICQRGTSLTIQCQVDSQVTMMFWYRQQPGQSLTLIATANQGSEATYESGFVIDKFPISRPNLTFSTLTVSNMSPEDSSIYLCSALNTEAFFGQGTRLTVV.

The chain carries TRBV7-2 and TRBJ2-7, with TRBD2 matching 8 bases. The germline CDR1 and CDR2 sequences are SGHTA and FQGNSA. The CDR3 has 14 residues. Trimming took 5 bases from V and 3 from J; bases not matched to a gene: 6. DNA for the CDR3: TGTGCCAGCAGCCGGAGCGGGGGCGGCTACGAGCAGTACTTC. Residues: CASSRSGGGYEQYF.

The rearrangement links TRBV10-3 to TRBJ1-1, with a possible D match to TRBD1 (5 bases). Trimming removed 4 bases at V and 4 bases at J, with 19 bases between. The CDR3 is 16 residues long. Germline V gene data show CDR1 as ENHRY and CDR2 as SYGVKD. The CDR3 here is CAISGSQGKRTTEAFF. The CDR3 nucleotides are TGTGCCATCAGTGGCTCGCAGGGAAAGAGGACCACTGAAGCTTTCTTT.

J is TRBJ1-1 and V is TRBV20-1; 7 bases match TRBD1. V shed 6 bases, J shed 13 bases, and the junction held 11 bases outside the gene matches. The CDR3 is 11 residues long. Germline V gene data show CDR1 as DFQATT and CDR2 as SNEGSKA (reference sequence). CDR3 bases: TGCAGTGCCGAGTACAGGGGCGACGGTTTCTTT. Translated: CSAEYRGDGFF.